This entry describes one T cell receptor beta chain. The germline gives CDR1 SGHTA, CDR2 FQGNSA. The CDR3 covers 13 residues. The V end was cut by 0 bases, the J end by 8 bases, with 8 bases between. This specimen comes from a study of OX40 agonist ivuxolimab in advanced cancers. Study summary: Checkpoint inhibitors had been given previously to over 30% of patients.

Clones were read by immunoSEQ multiplex PCR, and TCRdb kept only the in-frame ones, dropping some. The table has 60,000 to 80,000 clones, 70% to 90% seen once. Sample: CD4+ or CD8+ T cells sorted from blood, taken in a trial of the OX40 agonist ivuxolimab. The receptor was derived from an adult with an advanced solid tumor such as melanoma, head and neck, liver or kidney cancer. The V and J genes are TRBV7-2 and TRBJ2-4; no clear D. CDR3 protein: CASSLAGLDIQYF. The CDR3 nucleotides are TGTGCCAGCAGCTTAGCAGGATTGGACATTCAGTACTTC.